These 30 T cell receptor beta chains were sequenced from one sample in a study of T-cell reconstitution after alpha-beta-depleted transplantation in children (dated by TCRdb to between 2015 and 2016). Library preparation used PCR. The listed sequencing device is Illumina HiSeq 2500. TCR libraries were prepared with molecular barcoding, using unique molecular identifiers to normalize TCRbeta repertoire quantification. TCRdb reprocessing: public reads trimmed at Q25 with fastp, clones called with MiXCR, in-frame beta chains kept. Here each entry gathers all rows of one CDR3 protein and keeps the most common genes and DNA. The table for this sample lists about a million distinct CDR3 sequences; 25% to 30% of them were counted only once. The ten largest clones add up to approximately 30% of the sample. Sample treatment or condition, as interpreted from the label and publication: allogeneic hematopoietic cell transplantation with graft depleted of TCRalphabeta T cells and CD19 B cells.

This material consisted of PBMCs, mostly from graft donor cells, taken 360 days after TCRalphabeta/CD19-depleted stem cell transplant. The source is a boy less than two years old who had a stem cell transplant for SCID, so the T cells may come from the graft donor.

A few counts support this clonotype. The gene calls are TRBV18 and TRBJ2-7; D is ambiguous. Per germline, CDR1 KGHSH and CDR2 LQKENI. The CDR3 spans 12 residues. The germline V and J ends were trimmed by 6 bases and 5 bases, with 11 bases remaining between them. CDR3 sequence (DNA): TGTGCCAGCTCTGAAGGACGAAACGAGCAGTACTTC. Protein: CASSEGRNEQYF.

The chain joins TRBV29-1 to TRBJ2-3, with 12 positions matching TRBD2. Trimming took 3 bases from V and 6 from J; bases not matched to a gene: 7. The V gene's germline CDR1 is SQVTM and CDR2 ANQGSEA. The CDR3 sequence is 15 residues long. Here the CDR3 reads CSVDPTSGGGDTQYF. The CDR3 DNA is TGCAGCGTTGACCCGACTAGCGGGGGAGGGGATACGCAGTATTTT.

This rearrangement joins TRBV20-1 to TRBJ2-3; D might be TRBD2 (5 bases). Germline CDR1 DFQATT, CDR2 SNEGSKA (reference sequence). The CDR3 totals 14 residues. Trimming cost V 6 bases and J 0 bases, with 13 bases left between them. The DNA of the CDR3 is TGCAGTGCAAATAGCGTTTCTAGCACAGATACGCAGTATTTT. Translation: CSANSVSSTDTQYF.

This clonotype was detected a few times. The V call is TRBV11-1, the J call TRBJ2-5; D remains ambiguous. Per the germline V gene, CDR1 is SGHAT and CDR2 is FQDESV (reference sequence). V shed 1 base and J shed 4 bases, with 13 bases lying between them. The CDR3 length is 15 residues. This CDR3 is CASSLELGPGETQYF. The CDR3 region has the DNA TGTGCCAGCAGCTTAGAGTTGGGCCCAGGAGAGACCCAGTACTTC. Based on the CDR3 plus reference TRBV11-1 and TRBJ2-5, the full variable domain is EAEVAQSPRYKITEKSQAVAFWCDPISGHATLYWYRQILGQGPELLVQFQDESVVDDSQLPKDRFSAERLKGVDSTLKIQPAELGDSAMYLCASSLELGPGETQYFGPGTRLLVL.

The sample holds a few counts of this clonotype. The genes are TRBV19 and TRBJ1-1; D is ambiguous. Trimming took off 4 bases at V and 0 bases at J, with 12 bases between the two ends. CDR1 LNHDA and CDR2 SQIVND come from the germline V gene (reference sequence). The CDR3 is 15 amino acids. CDR3 amino acids: CASSTLVGLNTEAFF. Written as DNA, the CDR3 is TGTGCCAGTAGTACCCTCGTGGGATTGAACACTGAAGCTTTCTTT.

This chain links TRBV3-1 with TRBJ2-3; tentative D call: TRBD2 (5 bases). Between the trimmed V and J ends, which lost 6 bases and 8 bases, there was a span of 12 bases. The CDR3 is 12 amino acids. From germline, CDR1 is LGHDT and CDR2 YNNKEL (reference sequence). CDR3 amino acids: CASRRDYGTQYF. CDR3 DNA sequence: TGTGCCAGCAGGCGAGACTACGGTACGCAGTATTTT.

The rearrangement joins TRBV11-2 to TRBJ2-5; perhaps TRBD1 as D (5 bases). Germline-derived CDR1 and CDR2 are SGHAT and FQNNGV. The V end lost 5 bases, the J end lost 5 bases, and 15 bases lay between the germline ends. The length of the CDR3 is 14 residues. CDR3 nucleotides: TGTGCCAGCAGCCCTAGGCCAGGGCAGGAGACCCAGTACTTC. It specifies CASSPRPGQETQYF.

V and J are TRBV10-3 and TRBJ1-2, with unresolved D. This CDR3 has 13 residues. Germline CDR1 ENHRY, CDR2 SYGVKD. V lost 5 bases, J lost 5 bases, and 12 bases lay in between. CDR3 in DNA: TGTGCCATCAGTACAAAGGCCCCGTATGGCTACACCTTC. Translated: CAISTKAPYGYTF.

The chain links TRBV5-1 to TRBJ2-1, with D perhaps TRBD1 (5 bases). The ends were cut back, 5 bases at V and 4 bases at J, with 13 bases in the middle. Germline V gene sequence: CDR1 SGHRS, CDR2 YFSETQ. CDR3 size: 14 residues. CDR3 protein: CASSARALYNEQFF. The CDR3 bases are TGCGCCAGCAGTGCCAGGGCCCTGTACAATGAGCAGTTCTTC.

This clonotype came up many times. The rearrangement joins TRBV23-1 to TRBJ2-5; D is ambiguous. TRBV23-1 is an ORF, and what it does is uncertain. With 3 bases removed from V and 2 bases from J, the gap between germline ends came to 19 bases. This CDR3 is 17 amino acids long. CDR3 in amino acids: CASSHNLPDWRQETQYF. The CDR3 DNA follows: TGCGCCAGCAGTCACAATTTGCCTGACTGGAGACAAGAGACCCAGTACTTC.

The V call is TRBV9, the J call TRBJ2-5; the D call may be TRBD1 or TRBD2 (5 bases each). This CDR3 is 14 amino acids long. V dropped 6 bases and J dropped 5 bases, with 17 bases sitting between them. Germline lookup yields CDR1 SGDLS and CDR2 YYNGEE. DNA for the CDR3: TGTGCCAGCAACCCTAACGGGGCGTTGGAGACCCAGTACTTC. Translating gives CASNPNGALETQYF.

The chain carries TRBV18 and TRBJ2-5; 9 bases are a match to TRBD1. Germline V lookup: CDR1 KGHSH, CDR2 LQKENI. The CDR3 runs 14 residues. V shed 1 base, J shed 6 bases, and the junction held 3 bases outside the gene matches. CDR3 nucleotide sequence: TGTGCCAGCTCACCACACGACAGGGGGAAGACCCAGTACTTC. It encodes CASSPHDRGKTQYF.

This chain connects TRBV5-1 to TRBJ1-1; D is uncertain. This CDR3 is 16 amino acids long. Germline CDR1 reads SGHRS; CDR2 reads YFSETQ. Trimming pared 1 base from V and 3 bases from J, leaving 16 bases between. CDR3 sequence reads: CASSLIGMGMDTEAFF. The CDR3 bases are TGCGCCAGCAGCTTGATTGGGATGGGAATGGACACTGAAGCTTTCTTT.

The chain combines TRBV20-1 with TRBJ2-5; the D call may be TRBD1 or TRBD2 (5 bases each). CDR3 length: 14 amino acids. V was shortened by 3 bases and J by 0 bases, with 11 bases between the two germline ends. The germline V gene has CDR1 DFQATT and CDR2 SNEGSKA (reference sequence). The chain's CDR3 is CSARRGQHQETQYF. CDR3 sequence (DNA): TGCAGTGCTAGGAGGGGCCAGCACCAAGAGACCCAGTACTTC.

This clonotype was recorded a few times. The chain joins TRBV20-1 to TRBJ2-7; 12 bases line up with TRBD2. V trimming: 4 bases; J trimming: 1 base; junction bases outside the gene matches: 2. The CDR3 is 14 residues long. Germline assignment: CDR1 DFQATT and CDR2 SNEGSKA (reference sequence). DNA for the CDR3: TGCAGTGCTATCCTAGCGGGGGGGTCCTACGAGCAGTACTTC. Residues: CSAILAGGSYEQYF.

The chain combines TRBV20-1 with TRBJ2-7; TRBD2 might be the D (6 bases). The V and J ends lost 0 bases and 4 bases respectively, with 13 bases between them. The CDR3 is 14 residues long. Per germline, CDR1 DFQATT and CDR2 SNEGSKA (reference sequence). The CDR3 coding sequence is TGCAGTGCTAGAGACTCACTGGGGGGTTACGAGCAGTACTTC. This translates into CSARDSLGGYEQYF.

The chain couples TRBV5-1 to TRBJ2-6, with a tentative D call TRBD1 (6 bases). Per germline, CDR1 SGHRS and CDR2 YFSETQ. The CDR3 runs to 15 residues. Trimming removed 5 bases at V and 1 base at J, with 10 bases between. CDR3 protein: CASRIQGSGANVLTF. The CDR3 region has the DNA TGCGCCAGCAGAATCCAGGGGTCTGGGGCCAACGTCCTGACTTTC.

The genes are TRBV4-3 and TRBJ1-1, with TRBD1 identical over 9 bases. The junction had 13 bases not matched to a gene; V was cut back by 3 bases and J by 11 bases. This CDR3 region has 15 residues. Germline V gene sequence: CDR1 LGHNA, CDR2 YSLEER. CDR3 loop: CASSQDGQGYRLAFF. The CDR3 DNA reads as TGCGCCAGCAGCCAGGACGGACAGGGGTACCGGCTGGCTTTCTTT.

The chain joins TRBV6-1 to TRBJ2-3; D may correspond to TRBD1 or TRBD2 (5 bases each). This CDR3 has 14 amino acids. Germline CDR1 MNHNS, CDR2 SASEGT. Trimming took 8 bases from V and 1 from J, leaving 13 bases between them. CDR3 bases: TGTGCCAGCCGACACCTGGGGGGCACAGATACGCAGTATTTT. Protein sequence: CASRHLGGTDTQYF.

This clonotype was observed a few times. The CDR3 loop reads CASSVDPSGGADTGELFF. The CDR3 DNA reads TGTGCCAGCAGCGTAGACCCTAGCGGGGGGGCCGACACCGGGGAGCTGTTTTTT. The chain has TRBV9 and TRBJ2-2; 12 nucleotides align to TRBD2. The CDR3 has 18 residues. V trimming: 0 bases; J trimming: 3 bases; junction bases outside the gene matches: 6. The germline V gene has CDR1 SGDLS and CDR2 YYNGEE.

In this sample, this clonotype turned up a few times. The rearrangement joins TRBV28 to TRBJ1-2; 7 bases agree with TRBD1. The V segment lost 6 bases and the J segment 5 bases; nucleotides outside the gene matches: 3. Germline-derived CDR1 and CDR2 are MDHEN and SYDVKM. The CDR3 runs to 12 residues. Here the CDR3 reads CASRQTGYGYTF. The CDR3, as DNA: TGTGCCAGCAGGCAGACAGGGTATGGCTACACCTTC.

The chain uses TRBV5-6 and TRBJ1-1, with D unresolved. This CDR3 is built from 15 residues. With 0 bases removed from V and 0 bases from J, the gap between germline ends came to 9 bases. Germline CDR1 and CDR2: SGHDT and YYEEEE. The CDR3 loop is CASSLAGSMNTEAFF. The CDR3 DNA reads as TGTGCCAGCAGCTTGGCGGGCAGCATGAACACTGAAGCTTTCTTT.

As regards this clonotype: It is likely a read error, because the conserved phenylalanine at the end of the CDR3 is missing. This sequence joins TRBV2 and TRBJ1-3; D is possibly TRBD1 (5 bases). CDR3 length: 14 amino acids. The ends were cut back, 6 bases at V and 0 bases at J, with 9 bases in the middle. Germline V gene lookup returns CDR1 SNHLY and CDR2 FYNNEI. The CDR3 spells CASRQVRSGNTIYC. Here the CDR3 DNA reads TGTGCCAGCAGACAGGTTCGCTCTGGAAACACCATATATTGT.

The chain uses TRBV20-1 and TRBJ1-2; D not resolved. This CDR3 comprises 12 residues. Germline CDR1 and CDR2: DFQATT and SNEGSKA (reference sequence). V gave up 2 bases and J gave up 0 bases, with 4 bases separating them. DNA of the CDR3: TGCAGTGCTAGATCTCCTAACTATGGCTACACCTTC. This translates into CSARSPNYGYTF.

This clonotype showed up just a few times. The CDR3 here is CASSWRDGPSYEQYF. The DNA for the CDR3 is TGCGCCAGCAGCTGGAGGGACGGACCCTCCTACGAGCAGTACTTC. The chain recombines TRBV5-1 with TRBJ2-7; weak D call: TRBD2 (6 bases). In germline, CDR1 is SGHRS, CDR2 YFSETQ. This CDR3 comprises 15 residues. Trimming left V 3 bases short and J 0 bases short, with 13 bases between.

This clonotype was detected only a few times. This chain joins TRBV20-1 and TRBJ1-5, with D possibly TRBD1 on 5 matching bases. The germline gives CDR1 DFQATT, CDR2 SNEGSKA (reference sequence). The CDR3 has 15 residues. Trimming took off 0 bases at V and 2 bases at J, with 11 bases between the two ends. In DNA, the CDR3 is TGCAGTGCTAGAGATGAAACACAGGGCAATCAGCCCCAGCATTTT. Amino acids: CSARDETQGNQPQHF.

The chain combines TRBV28 with TRBJ2-2; D is unclear. Germline V gene sequence: CDR1 MDHEN, CDR2 SYDVKM. The CDR3 extends over 13 amino acids. The V gene lost 6 bases and the J gene lost 2 bases, with 7 bases spanning the gap. CDR3 bases: TGTGCCAGCAGCGCAGATAACACCGGGGAGCTGTTTTTT. Residues: CASSADNTGELFF.

This clonotype was seen only a few times. CDR3 loop: CTGAIYNEQFF. CDR3 sequence (DNA): TGCACCGGAGCGATCTACAATGAGCAGTTCTTC. The chain is built from TRBV20-1 and TRBJ2-1; D is undetermined. Germline CDR1 DFQATT, CDR2 SNEGSKA (reference sequence). The CDR3 contains 11 residues.

This clonotype was observed a few times. The chain joins TRBV12-3 or TRBV12-4 to TRBJ2-3; D is unclear. The CDR3 spans 13 residues. V lost 3 bases and J lost 2, with 6 bases in between. The CDR3 coding sequence is TGTGCCAGCAGTTTGACCTTCACAGATACGCAGTATTTT. This translates into CASSLTFTDTQYF.

The CDR3 bases are TGTGCCACCAGTAGCGGGGAGCCTCCCGGGGAGCTGTTTTTT. This codes for CATSSGEPPGELFF. The V and J genes are TRBV24-1 and TRBJ2-2, with 7 bases aligning to TRBD2. V was clipped by 6 bases and J by 6 bases; unmatched bases: 6. Germline CDR1 and CDR2: KGHDR and SFDVKD. This CDR3 region has 14 residues.